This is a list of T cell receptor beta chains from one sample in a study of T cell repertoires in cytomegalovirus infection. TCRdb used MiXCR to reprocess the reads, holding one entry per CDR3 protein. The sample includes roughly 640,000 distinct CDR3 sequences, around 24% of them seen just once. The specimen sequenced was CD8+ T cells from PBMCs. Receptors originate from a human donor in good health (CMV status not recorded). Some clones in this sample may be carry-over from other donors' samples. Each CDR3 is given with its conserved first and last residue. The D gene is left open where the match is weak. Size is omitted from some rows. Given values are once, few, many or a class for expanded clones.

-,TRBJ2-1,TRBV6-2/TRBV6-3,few,CASSYSGLGSYNEQFF,TGTGCCAGCAGTTATTCGGGGCTGGGTTCCTACAATGAGCAGTTCTTC
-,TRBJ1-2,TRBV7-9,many,CATQGNINYGYTF,TGTGCCACTCAGGGGAATATCAACTATGGCTACACCTTC
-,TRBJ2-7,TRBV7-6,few,CASSFTRGERGRLYEQYF,TGTGCCAGCAGCTTTACTAGGGGGGAAAGGGGACGGCTTTACGAGCAGTACTTC
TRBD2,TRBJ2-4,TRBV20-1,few,CSARDVAGLKNIQYF,TGCAGTGCTAGAGATGTAGCGGGGCTGAAAAACATTCAGTACTTC
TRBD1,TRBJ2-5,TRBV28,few,CASSSNSGQGGETQYF,TGTGCCAGCAGTTCCAATAGCGGACAGGGGGGAGAGACCCAGTACTTC
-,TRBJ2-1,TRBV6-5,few,CASSYSTQGHEQFF,TGTGCCAGCAGTTACTCGACGCAGGGCCATGAGCAGTTCTTC
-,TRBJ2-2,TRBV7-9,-,CASSSSAAVGELFF,TGTGCCAGCAGCTCCAGCGCGGCAGTAGGGGAGCTGTTTTTT
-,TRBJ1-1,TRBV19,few,CASRARTQVETEAFF,TGTGCCAGTAGGGCAAGGACCCAAGTGGAGACTGAAGCTTTCTTT
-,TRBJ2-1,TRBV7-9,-,CASSFLNFVHEGSYNEQFF,TGTGCCAGCAGCTTCCTCAATTTCGTCCACGAGGGCTCCTACAATGAGCAGTTCTTC
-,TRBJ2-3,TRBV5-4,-,CASSDLTGRNTDTQYF,TGTGCCAGCAGCGACCTGACAGGGAGGAACACAGATACGCAGTATTTT
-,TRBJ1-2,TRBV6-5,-,CASSFSGALGYGYTF,TGTGCCAGCAGTTTTTCCGGGGCGTTGGGATATGGCTACACCTTC
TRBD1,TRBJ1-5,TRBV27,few,CASSPLRTGGTNQPQHF,TGTGCCAGCAGTCCCCTAAGGACAGGGGGCACCAATCAGCCCCAGCATTTT
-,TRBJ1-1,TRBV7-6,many,CASSSSSGAAFF,TGTGCCAGCAGCTCCTCATCCGGTGCGGCTTTCTTT
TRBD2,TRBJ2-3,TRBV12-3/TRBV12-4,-,CASSPRLAGGGDTQYF,TGTGCCAGCAGTCCAAGACTAGCGGGGGGGGGGGATACGCAGTATTTT
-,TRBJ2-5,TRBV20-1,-,CSASPQETQYF,TGCAGTGCTAGTCCCCAAGAGACCCAGTACTTC
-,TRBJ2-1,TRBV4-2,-,CASSPKKGTNEQFF,TGTGCCAGCAGCCCCAAAAAGGGGACAAATGAGCAGTTCTTC
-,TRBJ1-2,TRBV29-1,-,CSVEEGALGQGNYGYTF,TGCAGCGTTGAAGAGGGGGCGTTGGGTCAAGGAAACTATGGCTACACCTTC
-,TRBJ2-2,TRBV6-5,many,CASSFLGAHTGELFF,TGTGCCAGCAGTTTTCTGGGGGCGCACACCGGGGAGCTGTTTTTT
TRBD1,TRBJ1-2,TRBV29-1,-,CSVAGTGGGYYGYTF,TGCAGCGTTGCCGGGACAGGGGGCGGCTACTATGGCTACACCTTC
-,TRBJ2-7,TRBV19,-,CASSIGAAGTYEQYF,TGTGCCAGTAGTATTGGGGCCGCCGGGACCTACGAGCAGTACTTC
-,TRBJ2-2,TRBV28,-,CASTLPGGGTGELSF,TGTGCCAGCACCCTCCCAGGGGGGGGAACCGGGGAGCTGTCTTTT
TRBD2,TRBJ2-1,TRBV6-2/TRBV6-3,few,CASSYSGTSGGNEQFF,TGTGCCAGCAGTTACTCCGGGACTAGCGGGGGCAATGAGCAGTTCTTC
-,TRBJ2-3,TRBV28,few,CASSLEPLGDTQYF,TGTGCCAGCAGTTTAGAACCGTTGGGAGATACGCAGTATTTT
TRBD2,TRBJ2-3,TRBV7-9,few,CASSYLAGVDTDTQYF,TGTGCCAGCAGCTATCTAGCGGGGGTCGACACAGATACGCAGTATTTT
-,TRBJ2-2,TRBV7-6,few,CASTPIRRTGELFF,TGTGCCAGCACCCCAATTCGAAGGACCGGGGAGCTGTTTTTT
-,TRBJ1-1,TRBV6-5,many,CASSYSVQATMNTEAFF,TGTGCCAGCAGTTACTCTGTGCAAGCTACCATGAACACTGAAGCTTTCTTT
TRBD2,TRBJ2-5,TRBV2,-,CASSEGRTSGGAGETQYF,TGTGCCAGCAGTGAAGGAAGGACTAGCGGGGGGGCCGGGGAGACCCAGTACTTC
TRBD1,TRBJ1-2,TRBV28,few,CASRDSQDRVSYTF,TGTGCCAGCAGAGATTCGCAGGACAGGGTGAGCTACACCTTC
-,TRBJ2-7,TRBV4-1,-,CASSQGGTGSDEQYF,TGCGCCAGCAGCCAAGGGGGGACCGGGTCTGACGAGCAGTACTTC
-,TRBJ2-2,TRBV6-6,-,CASTHEEDGELFF,TGTGCCAGCACCCACGAAGAGGACGGGGAGCTGTTTTTT
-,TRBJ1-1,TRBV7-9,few,CASSSLSGATFAEAFF,TGTGCCAGCAGCTCCTTATCGGGGGCGACGTTTGCTGAAGCTTTCTTT
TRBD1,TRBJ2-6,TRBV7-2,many,CASSSGGLGSGANVLTF,TGTGCCAGCAGCTCAGGGGGTTTGGGCTCTGGGGCCAACGTCCTGACTTTC
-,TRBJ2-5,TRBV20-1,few,CSVPLAGGAFQETQYF,TGCAGTGTTCCCCTGGCGGGCGGGGCTTTCCAAGAGACCCAGTACTTC
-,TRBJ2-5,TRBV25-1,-,CASSEGPETQYF,TGTGCCAGCAGTGAAGGTCCAGAGACCCAGTACTTC
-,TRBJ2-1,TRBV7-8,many,CASNLGRSYEQFF,TGTGCCAGCAACTTAGGTCGATCCTATGAGCAGTTCTTC
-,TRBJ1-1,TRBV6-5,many,CASSLFGTDEAFF,TGTGCCAGCAGTCTCTTTGGGACGGATGAAGCTTTCTTT
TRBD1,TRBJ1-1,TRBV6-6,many,CASSFFDRENTEAFF,TGTGCCAGCAGTTTCTTCGACAGGGAGAACACTGAAGCTTTCTTT
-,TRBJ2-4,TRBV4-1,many,CASSQVHRALDIQYF,TGCGCCAGCAGCCAAGTCCACAGGGCCTTGGACATTCAGTACTTC
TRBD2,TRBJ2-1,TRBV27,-,CASSSAPWGGEQFF,TGTGCCAGCAGTTCGGCCCCGTGGGGGGGTGAGCAGTTCTTC
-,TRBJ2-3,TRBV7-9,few,CASSTSEDPTDTQYF,TGTGCCAGCAGCACTTCGGAGGACCCCACAGATACGCAGTATTTT
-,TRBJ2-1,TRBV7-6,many,CASMGQSNNEQFF,TGTGCCAGCATGGGCCAGTCTAACAATGAGCAGTTCTTC
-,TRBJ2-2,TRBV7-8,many,CASSLGGAGELFF,TGTGCCAGCAGCTTAGGTGGTGCCGGGGAGCTGTTTTTT
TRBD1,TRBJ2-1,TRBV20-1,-,CSARTGTGSIYEQFF,TGCAGTGCTCGTACCGGGACAGGTAGTATCTATGAGCAGTTCTTC
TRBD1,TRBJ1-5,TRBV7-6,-,CASSLGQHNQPQHF,TGTGCCAGCAGCCTGGGACAGCACAATCAGCCCCAGCATTTT
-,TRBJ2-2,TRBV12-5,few,CASGFHGGGRSRPGELFF,TGTGCTAGTGGTTTTCATGGGGGCGGCCGCTCCCGACCCGGGGAGCTGTTTTTT
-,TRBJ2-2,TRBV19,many,CASSPPRTETNTGELFF,TGTGCCAGTAGTCCCCCCCGGACAGAGACGAACACCGGGGAGCTGTTTTTT
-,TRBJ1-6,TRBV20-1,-,CSARDPQGGGSPPHF,TGCAGTGCTAGGGACCCACAGGGAGGGGGATCACCCCCCCACTTT
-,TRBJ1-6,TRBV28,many,CASSLTGSSYNSPLHF,TGTGCCAGCAGTTTAACAGGGAGCTCCTATAATTCACCCCTCCACTTT
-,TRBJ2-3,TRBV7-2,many,CASSFPGGRTDTQYF,TGTGCCAGCAGCTTCCCGGGGGGCCGGACGGATACGCAGTATTTT
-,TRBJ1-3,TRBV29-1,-,CSAGHGSSGNTIYF,TGCAGCGCTGGTCATGGCAGCTCTGGAAACACCATATATTTT
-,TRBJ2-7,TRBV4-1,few,CASRRVRDLSYEQYF,TGCGCCAGCAGGCGGGTCAGAGACCTCTCCTACGAGCAGTACTTC
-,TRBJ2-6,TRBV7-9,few,CASSQTAGANVLTF,TGTGCCAGCAGCCAAACGGCTGGGGCCAACGTCCTGACTTTC
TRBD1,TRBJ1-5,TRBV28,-,CASSNRGPSNQPQHF,TGTGCCAGCAGTAACAGGGGCCCAAGCAATCAGCCCCAGCATTTT
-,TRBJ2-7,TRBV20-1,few,CSATRQGSGVFSYEQYF,TGCAGTGCAACCCGACAGGGTAGCGGGGTTTTCTCCTACGAGCAGTACTTC
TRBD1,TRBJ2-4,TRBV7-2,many,CASSSGQGWGNIQYF,TGTGCCAGCAGCTCCGGACAGGGGTGGGGAAACATTCAGTACTTC
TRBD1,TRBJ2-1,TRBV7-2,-,CVNSPEQGLSYNEQFF,TGTGTCAACAGCCCTGAACAGGGGCTCTCCTACAATGAGCAGTTCTTC
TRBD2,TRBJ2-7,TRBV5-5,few,CASSVTGGSSYEQYF,TGTGCCAGCAGCGTCACGGGGGGTTCATCCTACGAGCAGTACTTC
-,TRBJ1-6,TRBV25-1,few,CASSRPSYNSPLHF,TGTGCCAGCAGTCGACCCTCCTATAATTCACCCCTCCACTTT
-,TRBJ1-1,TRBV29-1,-,CSVLPAEDTEAFF,TGCAGCGTCCTTCCGGCAGAAGACACTGAAGCTTTCTTT
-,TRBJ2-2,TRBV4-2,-,CASSQVGAGLVRELFF,TGTGCCAGCAGCCAAGTGGGGGCAGGGTTGGTCCGGGAGCTGTTTTTT